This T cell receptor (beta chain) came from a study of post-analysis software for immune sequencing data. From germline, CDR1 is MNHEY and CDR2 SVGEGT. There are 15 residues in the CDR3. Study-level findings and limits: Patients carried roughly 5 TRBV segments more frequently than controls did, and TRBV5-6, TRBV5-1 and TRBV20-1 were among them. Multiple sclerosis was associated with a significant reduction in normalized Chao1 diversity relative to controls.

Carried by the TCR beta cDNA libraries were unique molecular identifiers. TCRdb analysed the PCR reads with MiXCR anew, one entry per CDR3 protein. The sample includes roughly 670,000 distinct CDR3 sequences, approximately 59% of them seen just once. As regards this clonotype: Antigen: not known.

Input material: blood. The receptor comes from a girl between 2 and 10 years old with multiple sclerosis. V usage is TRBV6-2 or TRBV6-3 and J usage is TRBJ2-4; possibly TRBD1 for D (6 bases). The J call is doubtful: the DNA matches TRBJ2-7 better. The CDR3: CASRTDITRGYEQYF. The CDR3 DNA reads TGTGCCAGCAGAACGGACATCACCAGGGGATACGAGCAGTACTTC.